These 26 T cell receptor beta chains originate from one sample sequenced in a study of blood T cell repertoires in COVID-19. Clones were read by immunoSEQ multiplex PCR, and TCRdb kept only the in-frame ones, dropping some. This sample has about 110,000 clones, with around 84% found just once. Sequences were obtained from peripheral blood. All receptors come from a man aged 35 to 55 with acute or convalescent COVID-19.

The gene calls are TRBV5-1 and TRBJ1-1, with a weak D call TRBD1 (6 bases). V was cut by 3 bases and J by 4 bases, with 16 bases left in between. The CDR3 is made up of 15 amino acids. Germline V CDR1 and CDR2: SGHRS, YFSETQ. In nucleotides, the CDR3 is TGCGCCAGCAGCTCACCTCAGGGGAGGGTCACTGAAGCTTTCTTT. Translation gives CASSSPQGRVTEAFF.

The chain carries TRBV27 and TRBJ1-5; 10 nucleotides align to TRBD1. Trimming at V came to 4 bases and at J to 2 bases, leaving 8 bases not matched to a gene. Germline CDR1 and CDR2: MNHEY and SMNVEV (reference sequence). The CDR3 has 17 residues. The CDR3, as DNA: TGTGCCAGCAGTTCCTCTCCCGGGACAGGGGGCAATCAGCCCCAGCATTTT. This sequence encodes CASSSSPGTGGNQPQHF.

The CDR3 nucleotides are TGTGCCAGCAGCTTAAGACAGCAAAACATTCAGTACTTC. It translates to CASSLRQQNIQYF. The genes are TRBV11-2 and TRBJ2-4; TRBD1 is a possible D gene (5 bases). The length of the CDR3 is 13 residues. V lost 2 bases and J 5 bases, leaving 7 bases between the germline ends. The germline CDR1 and CDR2 sequences are SGHAT and FQNNGV.

The chain uses TRBV7-8 and TRBJ1-1; 7 bases agree with TRBD1. The trim removed 5 bases at V and 7 bases at J, leaving 7 bases unmatched. Germline assignment: CDR1 SGHVS and CDR2 FQNEAQ. CDR3 length: 13 amino acids. CDR3 DNA: TGTGCCAGCAGCCGAGACAGGGAGGGTGAAGCTTTCTTT. Protein product: CASSRDREGEAFF.

V and J are TRBV28 and TRBJ2-3; a possible D gene is TRBD2 (6 bases). The CDR3 totals 15 residues. CDR1 and CDR2 from the germline V gene are MDHEN and SYDVKM. The V end was cut by 2 bases, the J end by 2 bases, with 11 bases between. CDR3 region: CASSLGGRFTDTQYF. The CDR3 DNA follows: TGTGCCAGCAGTTTAGGGGGGAGGTTCACAGATACGCAGTATTTT.

This clone was counted once. This chain uses TRBV23-1 with TRBJ1-4; 8 bases match TRBD1. TRBV23-1 is an ORF; its function is uncertain. The CDR3 runs 17 residues. With V trimmed by 2 bases and J by 8 bases, 13 bases remained unmatched. The CDR3 DNA reads as TGCGCCAGCAGTCAAACCTACCACCGGACAGGGAGCGAAAAACTGTTTTTT. Translated, it gives CASSQTYHRTGSEKLFF.

This clone was seen a few times. V and J are TRBV7-8 and TRBJ2-7; D not resolved. The CDR3 totals 14 residues. Trimming left V 1 base short and J 2 bases short, with 9 bases between. In germline, CDR1 is SGHVS, CDR2 FQNEAQ. The CDR3: CASSLEEAAYEQYF. CDR3 nucleotide sequence: TGTGCCAGCAGCTTAGAAGAGGCGGCCTACGAGCAGTACTTC.

This clone was seen a single time. The chain couples TRBV28 to TRBJ1-5; 7 bases match TRBD1. The CDR3 spans 15 residues. Trimming took 2 bases from V and 2 from J; bases not matched to a gene: 3. Looked up from germline, CDR1 is MDHEN and CDR2 is SYDVKM. The CDR3 bases are TGTGCCAGCAGTTTAGGCGACAGGGGCAATCAGCCCCAGCATTTT. It encodes CASSLGDRGNQPQHF.

CDR3 sequence (DNA): TGTGCCAGCAGTTTACGGACAGGTCTACTTAGCTCTGGAAACACCATATATTTT. It yields the protein CASSLRTGLLSSGNTIYF. V and J are TRBV27 and TRBJ1-3; TRBD1 matches at 7 bases. V trimming: 2 bases; J trimming: 0 bases; junction bases outside the gene matches: 10. CDR3 length: 18 residues. Germline lookup yields CDR1 MNHEY and CDR2 SMNVEV (reference sequence).

The chain couples TRBV7-9 to TRBJ1-1; weak D call: TRBD1 (5 bases). V was cut by 0 bases and J by 0 bases, with 8 bases left in between. The CDR3 spans 15 residues. CDR1 is SEHNR and CDR2 is FQNEAQ in the germline V gene (reference sequence). CDR3 in DNA: TGTGCCAGCAGCTTAGCGGGACTCTTGAACACTGAAGCTTTCTTT. Translated, it gives CASSLAGLLNTEAFF.

CDR3 amino acids: CASSWLAGVGEQFF. In DNA form, the CDR3 reads TGTGCCAGCAGTTGGCTAGCGGGAGTGGGTGAGCAGTTCTTC. The rearrangement joins TRBV27 to TRBJ2-1; 10 nucleotides match TRBD2. The CDR3 is made up of 14 amino acids. With V trimmed by 4 bases and J by 9 bases, 6 bases remained unmatched. Germline loops: CDR1 MNHEY, CDR2 SMNVEV (reference sequence).

Of note for this clone: Sequence at one end of the junction differs from germline and may be a read error. The same CDR3 can be traced to other DNA sequences in this sample. The chain is built from TRBV7-8 and TRBJ1-3; no definite D call. The length of the CDR3 is 14 residues. Germline V gene lookup returns CDR1 SGHVS and CDR2 FQNEAQ. The CDR3 reads CASSLRTYGNTIYF. In DNA form, the CDR3 reads TGTGCTAGCAGCTTACGGACTTACGGAAACACCATATATTTT. Variable domain in full (rest from reference TRBV7-8 and TRBJ1-3): GAGVSQSPRYKVAKRGQDVALRCDPISGHVSLFWYQQALGQGPEFLTYFQNEAQLDKSGLPSDRFFAERPEGSVSTLKIQRTQQEDSAVYLCASSLRTYGNTIYFGEGSWLTVV.

The chain employs TRBV27 and TRBJ2-5; 9 bases map to TRBD2. The V gene's germline CDR1 is MNHEY and CDR2 SMNVEV (reference sequence). V gave up 6 bases and J gave up 2 bases; unmatched junction bases: 4. The CDR3 loop spans 14 amino acids. The CDR3, as DNA: TGTGCCAGCAGACTAGCGGGCGTTCAAGAGACCCAGTACTTC. This translates into CASRLAGVQETQYF.

This clone appeared a few times. V and J are TRBV11-3 and TRBJ2-5; 7 nucleotides align to TRBD1. Unmatched junction bases numbered 7, after V lost 1 base and J lost 2 bases. In germline, CDR1 is SGHNT, CDR2 YENEEA. The CDR3 is 16 residues long. The CDR3 bases are TGTGCCAGCAGCTTAGGCCTAGGGGGCCGGCAAGAGACCCAGTACTTC. Protein: CASSLGLGGRQETQYF.

V is TRBV27 and J is TRBJ2-3; 11 bases match TRBD2. The CDR3 is made up of 12 amino acids. V gave up 7 bases and J gave up 8 bases; unmatched junction bases: 2. Germline CDR1 and CDR2: MNHEY and SMNVEV (reference sequence). The CDR3 DNA follows: TGTGCCAGCATAACTAGCGGGGGTACGCAGTATTTT. Protein sequence: CASITSGGTQYF.

This chain uses TRBV7-9 with TRBJ2-5, with D possibly TRBD2 on 6 matching bases. Germline CDR1 SEHNR, CDR2 FQNEAQ (reference sequence). This CDR3 contains 16 residues. V lost 5 bases and J 4 bases, leaving 20 bases between the germline ends. The CDR3 is CASSPSRIAGGETQYF. The CDR3 bases are TGTGCCAGCAGCCCTTCCCGGATAGCCGGGGGAGAGACCCAGTACTTC.

The CDR3 loop reads CASSEDRMRDEQFF. The CDR3 DNA is TGTGCCAGCAGTGAAGACAGGATGAGAGATGAGCAGTTCTTC. The chain is built from TRBV6-1 and TRBJ2-1, with D possibly TRBD1 on 5 matching bases. The germline gives CDR1 MNHNS, CDR2 SASEGT. The CDR3 spans 14 residues. The V and J ends lost 1 base and 8 bases respectively, with 12 bases between them.

The chain combines TRBV7-8 with TRBJ1-2; tentative D call: TRBD1 (6 bases). The germline V and J ends were trimmed by 0 bases and 8 bases, with 16 bases remaining between them. Germline CDR1 is SGHVS and CDR2 is FQNEAQ. This CDR3 is built from 15 residues. CDR3 in DNA: TGTGCCAGCAGCTTAGCCTCTACAGGGTCCGACGGCTACACCTTC. It codes for CASSLASTGSDGYTF.

This clone was found once. The V call is TRBV2, the J call TRBJ2-1, with 11 bases that match TRBD2. V gave up 4 bases and J gave up 5 bases; unmatched junction bases: 10. This CDR3 has 17 amino acids. Germline V gene sequence: CDR1 SNHLY, CDR2 FYNNEI. This CDR3 is CASSGGDDSGRDNEQFF. For the CDR3, the DNA is TGTGCCAGCAGTGGAGGGGATGATAGCGGGAGGGACAATGAGCAGTTCTTC.

J is TRBJ2-7 and V is TRBV6-6; the D gene is possibly TRBD1 (5 bases). The CDR3 is 14 residues long. The germline gives CDR1 MNHNY, CDR2 SVGAGI (reference sequence). V was cut by 7 bases and J by 3 bases, with 16 bases left in between. CDR3 bases: TGTGCCAGCACCCTCCAGGGATATCTCTACGAGCAGTACTTC. Encoded protein: CASTLQGYLYEQYF.

The V gene is TRBV6-1, the J gene TRBJ2-2, with TRBD2 identical over 13 bases. The CDR3 is 17 residues long. V gave up 0 bases and J gave up 3 bases; unmatched junction bases: 1. Per the germline V gene, CDR1 is MNHNS and CDR2 is SASEGT. CDR3 in amino acids: CASSEAGLAGDTGELFF. The CDR3 DNA follows: TGTGCCAGCAGTGAAGCCGGACTAGCGGGAGACACCGGGGAGCTGTTTTTT.

The rearrangement joins TRBV7-3 to TRBJ1-1; TRBD1 might be the D (5 bases). This CDR3 spans 15 amino acids. Germline V gives CDR1 SGHTA, CDR2 FQGTGA. Trimming pared 1 base from V and 0 bases from J, leaving 9 bases between. In DNA, the CDR3 is TGTGCCAGCAGCTTAAGTCCAGGGATGAACACTGAAGCTTTCTTT. This translates into CASSLSPGMNTEAFF. The full variable domain, with the rest looked up from reference TRBV7-3 and TRBJ1-1, is GAGVSQTPSNKVTEKGKYVELRCDPISGHTALYWYRQSLGQGPEFLIYFQGTGAADDSGLPNDRFFAVRPEGSVSTLKIQRTERGDSAVYLCASSLSPGMNTEAFFGQGTRLTVV.

The chain has TRBV2 and TRBJ2-7, with unresolved D. The CDR3 runs to 14 residues. V shed 6 bases and J shed 2 bases, with 14 bases lying between them. Looked up from germline, CDR1 is SNHLY and CDR2 is FYNNEI. Here the CDR3 DNA reads TGTGCCAGCAGGTCTGGGCAGCTAACCTACGAGCAGTACTTC. It specifies CASRSGQLTYEQYF.

V usage is TRBV12-3 or TRBV12-4 and J usage is TRBJ2-3; D ambiguous. The CDR3 sequence is 11 residues long. Deletions cut 3 bases from V and 9 bases from J, with 7 bases between. CDR3 sequence reads: CASSLKATQYF. CDR3 DNA sequence: TGTGCCAGCAGTTTGAAAGCAACGCAGTATTTT.

The genes are TRBV2 and TRBJ2-5; 7 bases line up with TRBD2. The ends lost 0 bases at V and 2 bases at J; junction bases unmatched: 6. The V gene's germline CDR1 is SNHLY and CDR2 FYNNEI. The CDR3 runs 16 residues. The CDR3 DNA reads as TGTGCCAGCAGTGAAGCGCGGCCTAGCGGACAAGAGACCCAGTACTTC. Its translation: CASSEARPSGQETQYF.

This chain connects TRBV19 to TRBJ1-2; D uncertain. CDR3 length: 11 residues. Per the germline V gene, CDR1 is LNHDA and CDR2 is SQIVND (reference sequence). Deletions cut 5 bases from V and 2 bases from J, with 3 bases between. Here the CDR3 reads CASSENYGYTF. In nucleotides, the CDR3 is TGTGCCAGTAGTGAGAACTATGGCTACACCTTC.